This T cell receptor beta chain is drawn from a study of blood T cell repertoires in COVID-19. Study processing details: Estimation of nucleated cell counts relied on the amplification of reference gene primers. TCRdb's table, derived via immunoSEQ multiplex PCR, lists solely in-frame clones and lacks some. V, J and clone size are taken as reported in that table, and D and trimming were inferred from the DNA itself. The sample records about 260,000 clones, around 86% being singletons. Trimming removed 8 bases at V and 10 bases at J, with 11 bases between. Germline CDR1 SNHLY, CDR2 FYNNEI. The CDR3 runs 10 residues.

The sample was peripheral blood. The clonotype originates from a woman aged 55-69 years with COVID-19, enrolled during active disease. The V gene is TRBV2, the J gene TRBJ1-2; D is uncertain. DNA for the CDR3: TGTGCCAGCGAGCGCCGCAACTACACCTTC. Protein: CASERRNYTF. The full variable domain, rest sourced from reference TRBV2 and TRBJ1-2, is EPEVTQTPSHQVTQMGQEVILRCVPISNHLYFYWYRQILGQKVEFLVSFYNNEISEKSEIFDDQFSVERPDGSNFTLKIRSTKLEDSAMYFCASERRNYTFGSGTRLTVV.